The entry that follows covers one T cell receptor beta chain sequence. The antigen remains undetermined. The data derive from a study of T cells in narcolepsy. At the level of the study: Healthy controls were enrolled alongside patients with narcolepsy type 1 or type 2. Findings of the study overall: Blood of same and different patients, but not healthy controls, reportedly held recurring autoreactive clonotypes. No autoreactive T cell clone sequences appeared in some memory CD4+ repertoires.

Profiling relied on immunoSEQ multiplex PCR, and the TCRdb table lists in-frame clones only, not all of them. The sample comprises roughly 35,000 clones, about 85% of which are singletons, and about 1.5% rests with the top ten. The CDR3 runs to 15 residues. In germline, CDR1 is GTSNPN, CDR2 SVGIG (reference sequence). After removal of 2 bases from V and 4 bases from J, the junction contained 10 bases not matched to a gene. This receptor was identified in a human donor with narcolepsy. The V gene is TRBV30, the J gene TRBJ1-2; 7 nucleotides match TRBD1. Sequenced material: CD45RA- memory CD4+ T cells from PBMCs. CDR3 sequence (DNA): TGTGCCTGGAGTCGAGTGACAGGGTCCTTCTATGGCTACACCTTC. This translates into CAWSRVTGSFYGYTF.